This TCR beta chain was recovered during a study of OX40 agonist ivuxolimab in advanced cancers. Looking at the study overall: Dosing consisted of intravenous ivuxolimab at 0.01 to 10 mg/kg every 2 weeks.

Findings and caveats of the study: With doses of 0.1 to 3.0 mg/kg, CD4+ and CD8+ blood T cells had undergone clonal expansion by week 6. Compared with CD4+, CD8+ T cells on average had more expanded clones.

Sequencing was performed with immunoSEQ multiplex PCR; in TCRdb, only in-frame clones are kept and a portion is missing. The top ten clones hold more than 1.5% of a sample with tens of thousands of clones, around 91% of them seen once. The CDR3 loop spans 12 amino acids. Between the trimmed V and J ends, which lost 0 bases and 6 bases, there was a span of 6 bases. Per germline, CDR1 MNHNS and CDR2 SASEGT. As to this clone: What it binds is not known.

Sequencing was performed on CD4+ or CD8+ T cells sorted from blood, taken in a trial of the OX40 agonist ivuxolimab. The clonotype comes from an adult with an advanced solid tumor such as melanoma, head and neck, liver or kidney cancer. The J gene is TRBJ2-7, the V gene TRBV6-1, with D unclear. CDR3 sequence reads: CASSEAPGEQYF. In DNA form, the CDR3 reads TGTGCCAGCAGTGAAGCGCCCGGCGAGCAGTACTTC.